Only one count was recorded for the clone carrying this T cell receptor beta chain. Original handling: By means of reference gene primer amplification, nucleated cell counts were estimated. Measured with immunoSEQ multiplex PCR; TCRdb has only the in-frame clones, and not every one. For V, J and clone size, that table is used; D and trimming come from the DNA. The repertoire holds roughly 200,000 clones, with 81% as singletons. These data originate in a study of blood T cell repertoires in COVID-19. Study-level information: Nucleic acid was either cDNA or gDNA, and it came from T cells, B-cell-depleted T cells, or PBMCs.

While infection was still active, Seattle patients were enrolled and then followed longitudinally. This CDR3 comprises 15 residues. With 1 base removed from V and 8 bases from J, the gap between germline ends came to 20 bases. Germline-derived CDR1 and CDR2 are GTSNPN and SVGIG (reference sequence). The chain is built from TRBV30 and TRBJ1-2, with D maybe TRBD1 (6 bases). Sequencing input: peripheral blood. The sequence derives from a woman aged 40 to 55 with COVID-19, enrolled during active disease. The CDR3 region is CAWSGPLRGRIGYTF. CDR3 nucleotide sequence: TGTGCCTGGAGTGGGCCACTCAGGGGTAGGATAGGCTACACCTTC.